This T cell receptor beta chain comes out of a study of blood T cell repertoires in COVID-19. Original methodology: Amplification of reference gene primers provided the estimated nucleated cell counts. Profiling relied on immunoSEQ multiplex PCR, and the TCRdb table lists in-frame clones only, not all of them. V, J and clone size were drawn from that table, and D and trimming were deduced from the DNA. The data show tens of thousands of clones, 89% seen once. Germline CDR1 and CDR2: GTSNPN and SVGIG (reference sequence). J lost 2 bases, V lost 0 bases, and 10 bases had no gene match. The CDR3 contains 18 residues.

The sequencing input was peripheral blood. The chain combines TRBV30 with TRBJ2-2; 9 positions match TRBD2. This TCR was recovered from a man aged 45 to 65 with COVID-19, enrolled during active disease. The CDR3 DNA sequence: TGTGCCTGGAGTGTACGTTTCTTGCGGGGGGGAAACACCGGGGAGCTGTTTTTT. This encodes CAWSVRFLRGGNTGELFF.